This record concerns one TCR beta chain sequence. The antigen this receptor binds is unknown. No much larger clonotype is one base removed from it; base qualities were not supplied. These data come from a study of blood T cell repertoires in COVID-19 (dated by TCRdb to the early 2020s). In terms of the full investigation: The collaborator samples originated in the United States, Italy and Spain and spanned the acute and convalescent phases of COVID-19. Where available, HLA class I and class II types were obtained from metadata supplied by the sample provider rather than from assay-based typing. Subjects who had been exposed to COVID-19, were actively infected with it, or had recovered from it provided the deeply sampled blood TCRbeta repertoires that made up the dataset. A de-identified subject ID, COVID-19 status, age in years and sex were almost always included in the sample metadata. The repertoires were released in a freely available public database intended as a resource for research on the immune response to SARS-CoV-2. The prospective study material was composed of cDNA or gDNA derived from T cells, B-cell-depleted T cells, or PBMCs. The samples were drawn from two sources: the first 160 participants of the ongoing ImmuneRACE study, and 950 to 1,500 subjects contributed by 6 global collaborators. Broad study findings and their caveats: How much clinical and demographic metadata was included differed by source and by participant, and the metadata was provided uncurated.

The collaborating institutions used their own protocols to collect whole blood in K2EDTA tubes. Collaborator samples were shipped for TCRbeta analysis as frozen whole blood, isolated PBMCs, or DNA extracted from either sample type. Unmatched junction bases come to 11, with V trimmed by 5 bases and J by 0 bases. For CDR1 and CDR2, the germline V gene (reference sequence) lists GTSNPN and SVGIG. Measured from the cysteine to the phenylalanine, the CDR3 is 17 residues long. Of all the DNA, just the CDR3 is kept, 51 bases in frame from base 1. TCRbeta CDR3 regions were amplified from genomic DNA using the immunoSEQ Assay, a bias-controlled multiplex PCR. In the authors' own workflow: The number of nucleated cells in each sample was estimated from the amplification of reference gene primers within the assay. To quantify the absolute abundance of each unique TCRbeta CDR3 rearrangement, sequence reads were collapsed and filtered. Productive Simpson clonality was computed per sample as the square root of Simpson's diversity index over productive rearrangements. TCRdb obtained this table from immuneACCESS and retained in-frame rearrangements with V and J assigned. These tables miss some clones; where compared with another copy, unresolved V genes account for less than half of the shortfall, and the remainder is unexplained. For V, J and clone size, that table is used; D and trimming come from the DNA. The sample table lists about 75,000 clones, roughly 90% of them with a count of one. About 2.7% of the sample is held by the ten biggest clonotypes.

Sequences were obtained from peripheral blood. This sequence uses TRBV30 and TRBJ2-1; TRBD2 fits 9 bases in the junction. This clonotype was sampled from a human donor in a cohort sampled during active COVID-19. The DNA reads TGTGCCTGGTTTGGAGCGGGGGGCCCCTGCTCCTACAATGAGCAGTTCTTC. Its product reads: CAWFGAGGPCSYNEQFF.